This TCR beta chain emerged from a study of a mutant IDH1 vaccine in newly diagnosed glioma. Study in general: Onset of vaccination occurred 4-6 weeks following radiotherapy alone, or with temozolomide cycles. Former treatment meant radiotherapy, temozolomide, or both; the majority had gotten both.

A remark on this clone: Antigen: not known.

With 1 base removed from V and 6 bases from J, the gap between germline ends came to 13 bases. The germline gives CDR1 MNHEY, CDR2 SMNVEV (reference sequence). The CDR3 has 14 residues. Time point noted: week 35, safety follow-up. One vaccine dose held 300 ug of mutant IDH1 20-mer peptide and came with topical imiquimod. Patients in the study were vaccinated eight times, receiving shots in weeks 1, 3, 5, 7, 11, 15, 19 and 23. The data were produced by immunoSEQ multiplex PCR, yet TCRdb's version contains in-frame clones alone and is incomplete. The repertoire holds about 74,000 clones, with approximately 86% as singletons.

The J gene is TRBJ2-7, the V gene TRBV27; TRBD2 might be the D (7 bases). This TCR was recovered from a man aged 25 to 40 with glioma. The sequences come from PBMCs, collected from a glioma patient whose treatment included an IDH1 peptide vaccine. The CDR3 DNA is TGTGCCAGCAGTTTATGGGGGGGCGCGTTCGAGCAGTACTTC. It yields the protein CASSLWGGAFEQYF.